The 26 T cell receptor beta chains reported below all come from one sample, sequenced in a study of T-cell memory formation after mild COVID-19. TCRdb called the 5' RACE reads again in MiXCR, with one record for every CDR3 protein. The data hold about 130,000 distinct CDR3 sequences, with roughly 6% observed a single time. Sequencing used PBMCs or a T cell subset sorted from them (not recorded which). The receptors originated from an adult woman who had mild COVID-19 (a few samples of this study predate the infection). Cell type and time point are not known.

This clonotype has a count of ten or more. V and J are TRBV24-1 and TRBJ2-7; 7 bases map to TRBD1. The V gene end was trimmed by 4 bases and the J gene end by 6 bases; junction bases not matched to a gene: 11. Germline-derived CDR1 and CDR2 are KGHDR and SFDVKD. This CDR3 is built from 15 residues. The CDR3 DNA follows: TGTGCCACCAGTGACCCTTCGACAGGGAACCGCGAGCAGTACTTC. As protein: CATSDPSTGNREQYF.

This clonotype was recorded at least ten times. V gene TRBV14 combines with J gene TRBJ2-5; D could derive from TRBD1 or TRBD2 (5 bases each). Trimming left V 1 base short and J 5 bases short, with 14 bases between. CDR1 and CDR2 (germline): SGHDN, FVKESK. The CDR3 spans 15 residues. The CDR3: CASSQGGPRGETQYF. In nucleotides, the CDR3 is TGTGCCAGCAGCCAAGGGGGACCCCGCGGGGAGACCCAGTACTTC.

This clonotype was seen many times. The rearrangement joins TRBV20-1 to TRBJ2-1; D not resolved. The CDR3 spans 13 residues. Germline CDR1 DFQATT, CDR2 SNEGSKA (reference sequence). Trimming stripped 0 bases from V and 6 bases from J, with 9 bases between. CDR3 bases: TGCAGTGCTAGAGACCCGGTCCCCAATGAGCAGTTCTTC. It is translated as CSARDPVPNEQFF.

CDR3 coding DNA: TGTGCCACCAGCAGACTTCCTAGCTCCTACGAGCAGTACTTC. Amino acid sequence: CATSRLPSSYEQYF. The V gene is TRBV15, the J gene TRBJ2-7; D gene uncertain. This CDR3 spans 14 amino acids. Germline values: CDR1 LNHNV, CDR2 YYDKDF (reference sequence). The V and J ends lost 2 bases and 0 bases respectively, with 8 bases between them.

This clonotype turned up a few times. This chain connects TRBV18 to TRBJ1-1; D is undetermined. CDR1 is KGHSH, CDR2 LQKENI, per germline. V lost 3 bases and J lost 2, with 13 bases in between. The CDR3 loop spans 15 amino acids. The CDR3 protein is CASSPRALANTEAFF. DNA for the CDR3: TGTGCCAGCTCACCGAGGGCTTTGGCAAACACTGAAGCTTTCTTT.

This clonotype was seen a handful of times. The chain has TRBV7-3 and TRBJ2-5; 7 bases fit TRBD2. V shed 5 bases and J 3 bases; nucleotides not matched to a gene: 6. CDR1 is SGHTA, CDR2 FQGTGA, per germline. The CDR3 has 14 residues. CDR3 sequence: CASSPTSSEETQYF. The CDR3 nucleotides read TGTGCCAGCAGCCCGACTAGCTCTGAAGAGACCCAGTACTTC. Supplemented by reference TRBV7-3 and TRBJ2-5, the full variable domain reads GAGVSQTPSNKVTEKGKYVELRCDPISGHTALYWYRQSLGQGPEFLIYFQGTGAADDSGLPNDRFFAVRPEGSVSTLKIQRTERGDSAVYLCASSPTSSEETQYFGPGTRLLVL.

This clonotype occurred a few times. The chain couples TRBV20-1 to TRBJ2-1; 15 bases align to TRBD2. V was pared by 2 bases and J by 5 bases, with 10 bases of the junction left unmatched. This CDR3 region has 18 residues. Germline CDR1 and CDR2: DFQATT and SNEGSKA (reference sequence). This CDR3 reads CSARLVKGLAGGNNEQFF. CDR3 DNA: TGCAGTGCTAGACTTGTGAAGGGACTAGCGGGGGGAAACAATGAGCAGTTCTTC.

This clonotype appeared many times. V and J are TRBV12-3 or TRBV12-4 and TRBJ2-5, with a weak D call TRBD2 (6 bases). This CDR3 has 14 amino acids. V was pared by 4 bases and J by 5 bases, with 14 bases between. CDR3 DNA sequence: TGTGCCAGCAGTTCCAGGGTACGGGGGGAGACCCAGTACTTC. It specifies CASSSRVRGETQYF.

In its sample, this clonotype was seen a few times. This rearrangement joins TRBV5-1 to TRBJ2-1; 10 nucleotides agree with TRBD2. Germline V gene sequence: CDR1 SGHRS, CDR2 YFSETQ. The CDR3 length is 17 residues. The V and J ends lost 2 bases and 0 bases, in that order; junction bases with no gene match: 5. The CDR3 DNA is TGCGCCAGCAGCTTCGCAGCGGGGGGGATCTCCTACAATGAGCAGTTCTTC. Protein: CASSFAAGGISYNEQFF.

This clonotype has only a few counts. The chain employs TRBV15 and TRBJ1-3; D gene uncertain. The germline CDR1 and CDR2 sequences are LNHNV and YYDKDF (reference sequence). This CDR3 contains 14 residues. Trimming shortened V by 1 base and J by 0 bases, and 4 bases separated the two germline ends. CDR3 sequence: CATSRGSSGNTIYF. The DNA of the CDR3 is TGTGCCACCAGCAGAGGTTCCTCTGGAAACACCATATATTTT.

This chain uses TRBV7-3 with TRBJ2-3, with D tentatively TRBD2 (5 bases). This CDR3 contains 14 residues. Trimming pared 4 bases from V and 2 bases from J, leaving 10 bases between. CDR1 SGHTA and CDR2 FQGTGA come from the germline V gene. The CDR3 bases are TGTGCCAGCAGCTCGGGGATTCCCACAGATACGCAGTATTTT. It translates to CASSSGIPTDTQYF.

The sample holds a few counts of this clonotype. The chain employs TRBV9 and TRBJ1-1, with D possibly being TRBD1 (6 bases). This CDR3 comprises 14 residues. V lost 0 bases to trimming and J lost 4 bases, with 10 bases between them. CDR1 and CDR2 (germline): SGDLS, YYNGEE. The CDR3 here is CASSVDSGVTEAFF. Here the CDR3 DNA reads TGTGCCAGCAGCGTAGACTCAGGGGTCACTGAAGCTTTCTTT.

There are many counts of this clonotype. This chain links TRBV20-1 with TRBJ2-5; the D gene is possibly TRBD2 (6 bases). V was pared by 6 bases and J by 7 bases, with 21 bases between. Germline V gene lookup returns CDR1 DFQATT and CDR2 SNEGSKA (reference sequence). CDR3 length: 14 residues. The CDR3 nucleotides are TGCAGTGCGCGGCGGGACCTCGAAGGAGCGACCCAGTACTTC. Encoded protein: CSARRDLEGATQYF.

This clonotype has just a few counts. The rearrangement links TRBV19 to TRBJ2-1, with D possibly matching TRBD2 (6 bases). The CDR3 is made up of 15 amino acids. Germline loops: CDR1 LNHDA, CDR2 SQIVND (reference sequence). The V end lost 0 bases, the J end lost 4 bases, and 10 bases lay between the germline ends. The CDR3: CASSIDGTLYNEQFF. In DNA form, the CDR3 reads TGTGCCAGTAGTATAGACGGGACTCTATACAATGAGCAGTTCTTC.

The CDR3 protein is CASSSSAEQYF. The CDR3 region has the DNA TGTGCCAGCAGCTCCAGCGCCGAGCAGTACTTC. This chain joins TRBV7-2 and TRBJ2-7; no clear D gene. CDR3 size: 11 residues. Trimming removed 4 bases at V and 6 bases at J, with 7 bases between. Germline values: CDR1 SGHTA, CDR2 FQGNSA.

This clonotype has at least ten counts. The chain combines TRBV6-6 with TRBJ1-5; no definite D call. This CDR3 is built from 15 residues. Germline CDR1 MNHNY, CDR2 SVGAGI (reference sequence). V was shortened by 8 bases and J by 0 bases, with 14 bases between the two germline ends. The CDR3 DNA is TGTGCCAGCGGACCGGTCGGCTCTAGCAATCAGCCCCAGCATTTT. Protein: CASGPVGSSNQPQHF.

This clonotype showed up many times. CDR3 loop: CASSLYSGRADEQFF. In DNA form, the CDR3 reads TGTGCCAGCAGCTTATACAGCGGGAGGGCCGATGAGCAGTTCTTC. The rearrangement joins TRBV7-3 to TRBJ2-1, with 10 nucleotides matching TRBD2. This CDR3 has 15 residues. In germline, CDR1 is SGHTA, CDR2 FQGTGA. After removal of 2 bases from V and 8 bases from J, the junction contained 6 bases not matched to a gene.

V and J are TRBV19 and TRBJ2-5; no reliable D call. Germline loops: CDR1 LNHDA, CDR2 SQIVND (reference sequence). The V end lost 3 bases, the J end lost 5 bases, and 7 bases lay between the germline ends. CDR3 size: 12 residues. The CDR3 protein is CASSISSETQYF. The CDR3 bases are TGTGCCAGTAGTATTTCATCGGAGACCCAGTACTTC.

Many counts were recorded for this clonotype. This chain connects TRBV5-1 to TRBJ2-5, with 12 bases fitting TRBD2. Trimming cost V 4 bases and J 1 base; bases outside gene matches: 5. Germline values: CDR1 SGHRS, CDR2 YFSETQ. The CDR3 totals 16 residues. Written as DNA, the CDR3 is TGCGCCAGCAGCCTAAGACTAGCGGGGGCCCAAGAGACCCAGTACTTC. Encoded protein: CASSLRLAGAQETQYF. The full variable domain, in which reference TRBV5-1 and TRBJ2-5 provide the parts outside the CDR3, is KAGVTQTPRYLIKTRGQQVTLSCSPISGHRSVSWYQQTPGQGLQFLFEYFSETQRNKGNFPGRFSGRQFSNSRSEMNVSTLELGDSALYLCASSLRLAGAQETQYFGPGTRLLVL.

This clonotype was counted many times. The genes are TRBV12-3 or TRBV12-4 and TRBJ2-3, with TRBD1 identical over 7 bases. This CDR3 is built from 15 residues. The V gene end was trimmed by 6 bases and the J gene end by 1 base; junction bases not matched to a gene: 7. In DNA form, the CDR3 reads TGTGCCAGCAGCTCAAACAGGGGACGCACAGATACGCAGTATTTT. Translating gives CASSSNRGRTDTQYF.

The genes are TRBV6-1 and TRBJ1-5; 7 positions match TRBD1. This CDR3 contains 14 residues. Germline assignment: CDR1 MNHNS and CDR2 SASEGT. J was trimmed by 3 bases and V by 10 bases; bases with no gene match: 9. CDR3 residues: CATLRGGVNQPQHF. CDR3 coding DNA: TGTGCCACTCTCAGGGGGGGGGTCAATCAGCCCCAGCATTTT.

This clonotype was observed at least ten times. The V call is TRBV5-5, the J call TRBJ2-7, with 7 bases identical to TRBD2. Germline V gene sequence: CDR1 SGHKS, CDR2 YYEKEE (reference sequence). The CDR3 length is 15 residues. V was clipped by 4 bases and J by 0 bases; unmatched bases: 7. CDR3 nucleotide sequence: TGTGCCAGCAGCGGGCGGGCGGGAGACTCCTACGAGCAGTACTTC. Amino acid sequence: CASSGRAGDSYEQYF. The full variable domain, rest sourced from reference TRBV5-5 and TRBJ2-7, is DAGVTQSPTHLIKTRGQQVTLRCSPISGHKSVSWYQQVLGQGPQFIFQYYEKEERGRGNFPDRFSARQFPNYSSELNVNALLLGDSALYLCASSGRAGDSYEQYFGPGTRLTVT.

This clonotype was picked up many times. The chain employs TRBV7-9 and TRBJ2-5, with TRBD2 matching over 8 bases. The CDR3 covers 15 residues. Trimming at V came to 4 bases and at J to 1 base, leaving 5 bases not matched to a gene. The germline V gene encodes CDR1 SEHNR and CDR2 FQNEAQ (reference sequence). The DNA of the CDR3 is TGTGCCAGCAGCTCCGGGGGGGGCCGCCAAGAGACCCAGTACTTC. It encodes CASSSGGGRQETQYF.

This clonotype appeared a few times. The chain employs TRBV6-2 or TRBV6-3 and TRBJ1-2; a weak D match, TRBD1 (6 bases). This CDR3 has 16 amino acids. Trimming stripped 4 bases from V and 2 bases from J, with 17 bases between. Germline CDR1 and CDR2: MNHEY and SVGEGT. CDR3 sequence: CASSSTLDRRNYGYTF. Here the CDR3 DNA reads TGTGCCAGCAGTTCCACCTTGGACAGAAGAAACTATGGCTACACCTTC.

This clonotype was recorded at least ten times. The CDR3 bases are TGTGCCAGCAGCCGCGGGGGGGCAGGCAAAAACATTCAGTACTTC. It encodes CASSRGGAGKNIQYF. The gene calls are TRBV7-9 and TRBJ2-4, with 9 bases that match TRBD2. CDR1 SEHNR and CDR2 FQNEAQ come from the germline V gene (reference sequence). V dropped 5 bases and J dropped 3; count of bases not matched to a gene: 5. CDR3 size: 15 residues.

This chain's CDR3 is CASRETNRDYGYTF. CDR3 coding DNA: TGTGCCAGCCGAGAGACTAACAGGGACTATGGCTACACCTTC. V is TRBV18 and J is TRBJ1-2; maybe TRBD1 (6 bases). CDR1 is KGHSH and CDR2 is LQKENI in the germline V gene. V was clipped by 8 bases and J by 3 bases, with 16 bases between them. This CDR3 has 14 residues.